This T cell receptor beta chain was sequenced during a study of shared clonotypes between healthy human individuals. In the study overall: CD4 naive and CD4 memory each took three plates per donor, while CD8 naive took two and CD8 memory one. Findings and caveats of the study: Non-shared clonotypes displayed generation probabilities falling below those of clonotypes present in all four donors.

The study ran the assay at deep level. The sorted-subset replicate PCRs were given around 200 ng DNA, which is tens of thousands of T cell genomes. The table came from immunoSEQ multiplex PCR; TCRdb's copy has only in-frame clones and leaves some out. The sample has 550,000 to 750,000 clones, about 92% seen once. Naive CD8 cells lacked CD45RO and underwent positive selection for CCR7, leaving out terminally differentiated effector memory CD45RA+ cells. A word on this clone: Its antigen is unidentified.

V lost 2 bases and J lost 4, with 24 bases in between. The V gene's germline CDR1 is SGHRS and CDR2 YFSETQ. The CDR3 covers 18 residues. The origin of this receptor is a young man in good health. V gene TRBV5-1 combines with J gene TRBJ1-2; D might be TRBD1 (6 bases). Material for sequencing was naive CD8+ T cells sorted from blood. The CDR3 DNA reads TGCGCCAGCAGCTTCTTTCCAGGGGCGGATAAATCCGCCTATGGCTACACCTTC. Translating gives CASSFFPGADKSAYGYTF.